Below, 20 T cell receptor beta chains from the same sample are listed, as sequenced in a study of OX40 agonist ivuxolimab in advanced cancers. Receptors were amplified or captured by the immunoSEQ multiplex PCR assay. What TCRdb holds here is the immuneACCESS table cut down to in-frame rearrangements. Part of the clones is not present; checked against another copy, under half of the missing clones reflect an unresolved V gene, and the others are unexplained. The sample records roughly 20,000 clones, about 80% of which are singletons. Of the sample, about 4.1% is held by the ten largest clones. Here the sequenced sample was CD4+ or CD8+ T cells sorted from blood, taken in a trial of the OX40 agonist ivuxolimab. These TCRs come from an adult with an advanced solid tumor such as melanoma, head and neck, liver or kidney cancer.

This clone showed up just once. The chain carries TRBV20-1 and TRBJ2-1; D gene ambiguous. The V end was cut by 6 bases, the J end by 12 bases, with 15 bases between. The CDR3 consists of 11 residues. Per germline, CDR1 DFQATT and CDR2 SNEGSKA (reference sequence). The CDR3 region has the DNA TGCAGTGCCCTCATATACAACATGCAGTTCTTC. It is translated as CSALIYNMQFF.

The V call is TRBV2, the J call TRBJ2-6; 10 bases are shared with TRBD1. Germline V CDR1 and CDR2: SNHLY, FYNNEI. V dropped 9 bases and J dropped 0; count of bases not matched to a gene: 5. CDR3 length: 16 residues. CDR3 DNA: TGTGCCAGGACGACAGGGGGCAACTCTGGGGCCAACGTCCTGACTTTC. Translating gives CARTTGGNSGANVLTF.

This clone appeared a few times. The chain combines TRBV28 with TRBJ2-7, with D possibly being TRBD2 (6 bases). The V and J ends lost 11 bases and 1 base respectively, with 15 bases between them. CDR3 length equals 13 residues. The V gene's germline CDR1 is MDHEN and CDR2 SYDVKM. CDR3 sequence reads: CAGDRDSSYEQYF. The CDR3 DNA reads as TGTGCCGGGGACCGGGACTCATCCTACGAGCAGTACTTC. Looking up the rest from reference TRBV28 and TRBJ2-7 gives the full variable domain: DVKVTQSSRYLVKRTGEKVFLECVQDMDHENMFWYRQDPGLGLRLIYFSYDVKMKEKGDIPEGYSVSREKKERFSLILESASTNQTSMYLCAGDRDSSYEQYFGPGTRLTVT.

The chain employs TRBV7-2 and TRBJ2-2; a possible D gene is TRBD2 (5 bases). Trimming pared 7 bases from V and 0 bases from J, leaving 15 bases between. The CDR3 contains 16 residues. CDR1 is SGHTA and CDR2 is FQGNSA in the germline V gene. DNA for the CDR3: TGTGCCAGCACCTTCCGAGGGCCCGCGAACACCGGGGAGCTGTTTTTT. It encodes CASTFRGPANTGELFF.

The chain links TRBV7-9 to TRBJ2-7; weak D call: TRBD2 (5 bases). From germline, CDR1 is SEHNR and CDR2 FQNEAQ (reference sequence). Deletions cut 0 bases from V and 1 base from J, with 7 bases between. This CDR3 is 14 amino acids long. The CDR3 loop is CASSLAQRSYEQYF. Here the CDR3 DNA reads TGTGCCAGCAGCTTAGCCCAGCGGTCCTACGAGCAGTACTTC.

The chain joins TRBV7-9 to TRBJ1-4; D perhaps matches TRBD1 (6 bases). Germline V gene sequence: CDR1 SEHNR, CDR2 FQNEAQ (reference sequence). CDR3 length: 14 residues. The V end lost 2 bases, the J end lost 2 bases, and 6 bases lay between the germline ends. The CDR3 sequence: CASSLQGTNEKLFF. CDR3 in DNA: TGTGCCAGCAGCTTACAGGGGACTAATGAAAAACTGTTTTTT.

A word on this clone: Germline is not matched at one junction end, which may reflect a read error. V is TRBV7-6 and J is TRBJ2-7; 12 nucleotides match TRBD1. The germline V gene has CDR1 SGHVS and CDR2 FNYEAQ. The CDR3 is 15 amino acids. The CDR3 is CASNLEGTGGREQYF. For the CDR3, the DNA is TGTGCCAGCAACTTAGAAGGGACAGGGGGCAGGGAGCAGTACTTC. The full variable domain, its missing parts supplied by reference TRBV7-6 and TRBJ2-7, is GAGVSQSPRYKVTKRGQDVALRCDPISGHVSLYWYRQALGQGPEFLTYFNYEAQQDKSGLPNDRFSAERPEGSISTLTIQRTEQRDSAMYRCASNLEGTGGREQYFGPGTRLTVT.

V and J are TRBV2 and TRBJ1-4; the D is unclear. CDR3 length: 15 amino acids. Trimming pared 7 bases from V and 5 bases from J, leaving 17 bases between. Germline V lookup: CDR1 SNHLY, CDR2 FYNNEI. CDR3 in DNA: TGTGCCAGCATAAGTTCCCATGGGAGGAATGAAAAACTGTTTTTT. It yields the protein CASISSHGRNEKLFF.

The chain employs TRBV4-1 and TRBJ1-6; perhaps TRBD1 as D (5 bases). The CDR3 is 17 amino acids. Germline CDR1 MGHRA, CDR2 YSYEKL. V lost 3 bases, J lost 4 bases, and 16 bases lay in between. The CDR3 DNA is TGCGCCAGCAGCCATTTTGGACCAGGGAAATATAATTCACCCCTCCACTTT. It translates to CASSHFGPGKYNSPLHF.

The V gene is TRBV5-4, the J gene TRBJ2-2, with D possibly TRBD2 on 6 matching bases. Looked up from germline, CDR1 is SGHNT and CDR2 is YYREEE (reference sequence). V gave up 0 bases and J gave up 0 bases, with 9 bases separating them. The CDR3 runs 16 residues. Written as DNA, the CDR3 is TGTGCCAGCAGCTTGGCCGGCGGGGCGAACACCGGGGAGCTGTTTTTT. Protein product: CASSLAGGANTGELFF.

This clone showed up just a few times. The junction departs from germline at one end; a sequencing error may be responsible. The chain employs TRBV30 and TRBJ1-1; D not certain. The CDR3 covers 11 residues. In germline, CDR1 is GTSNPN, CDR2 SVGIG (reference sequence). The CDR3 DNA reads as TGTGCCTGGAAAGTGAAAACTGAAGCTTTCTTT. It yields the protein CAWKVKTEAFF.

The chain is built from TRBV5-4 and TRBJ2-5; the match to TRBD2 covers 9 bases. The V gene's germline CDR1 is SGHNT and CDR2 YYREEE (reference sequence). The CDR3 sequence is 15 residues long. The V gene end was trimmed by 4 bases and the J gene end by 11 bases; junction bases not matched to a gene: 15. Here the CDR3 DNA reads TGTGCCAGCAGCCCGTCCTTAGCGGGGGCCGAAGAGCAGTACTTC. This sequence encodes CASSPSLAGAEEQYF.

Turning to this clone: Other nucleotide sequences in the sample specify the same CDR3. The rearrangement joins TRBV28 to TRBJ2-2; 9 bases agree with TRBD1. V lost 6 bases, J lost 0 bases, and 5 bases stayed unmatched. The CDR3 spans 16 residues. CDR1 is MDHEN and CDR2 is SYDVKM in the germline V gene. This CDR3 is CASRPGQGANTGELFF. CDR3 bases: TGTGCCAGCAGGCCGGGACAGGGCGCGAACACCGGGGAGCTGTTTTTT.

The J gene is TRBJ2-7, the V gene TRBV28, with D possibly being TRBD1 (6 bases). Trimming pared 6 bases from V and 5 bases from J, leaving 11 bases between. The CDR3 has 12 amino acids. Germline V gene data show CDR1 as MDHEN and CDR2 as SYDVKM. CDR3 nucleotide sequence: TGTGCCAGCAGCCTGAGGGGGAACGAGCAGTACTTC. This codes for CASSLRGNEQYF.

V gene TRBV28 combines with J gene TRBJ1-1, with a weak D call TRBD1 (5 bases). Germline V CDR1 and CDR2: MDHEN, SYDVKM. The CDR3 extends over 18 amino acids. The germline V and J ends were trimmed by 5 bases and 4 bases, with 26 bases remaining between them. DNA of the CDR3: TGTGCCAGCAGTCCTGCCCCCACTGTTACAGGTCGGACCACTGAAGCTTTCTTT. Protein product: CASSPAPTVTGRTTEAFF.

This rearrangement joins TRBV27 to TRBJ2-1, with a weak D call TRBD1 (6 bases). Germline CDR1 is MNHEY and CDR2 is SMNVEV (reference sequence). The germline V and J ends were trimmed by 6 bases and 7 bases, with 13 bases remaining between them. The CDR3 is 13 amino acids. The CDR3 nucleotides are TGTGCCAGCAGACAAGATACAGGGAATGAGCAGTTCTTC. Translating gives CASRQDTGNEQFF.

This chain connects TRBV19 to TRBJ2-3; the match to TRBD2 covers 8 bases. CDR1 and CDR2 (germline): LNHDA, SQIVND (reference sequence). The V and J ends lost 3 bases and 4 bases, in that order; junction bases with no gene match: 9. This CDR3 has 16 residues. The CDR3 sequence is CASSIGDGRAPDTQYF. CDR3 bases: TGTGCCAGTAGTATTGGGGACGGGAGGGCCCCAGATACGCAGTATTTT.

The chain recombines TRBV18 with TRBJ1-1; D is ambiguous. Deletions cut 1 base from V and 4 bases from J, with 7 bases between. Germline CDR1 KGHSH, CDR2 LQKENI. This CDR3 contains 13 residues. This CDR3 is CASSPLTPTEAFF. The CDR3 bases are TGTGCCAGCTCACCACTGACACCCACTGAAGCTTTCTTT.

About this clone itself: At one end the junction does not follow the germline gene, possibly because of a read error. The CDR3 protein is CASSVDNEQFF. CDR3 sequence (DNA): TGTGCCAGTAGTGTAGACAATGAGCAGTTCTTC. V and J are TRBV19 and TRBJ2-1; D gene ambiguous. This CDR3 spans 11 amino acids. CDR1 is LNHDA, CDR2 SQIVND, per germline (reference sequence).

The CDR3 DNA reads TGTGCCAGCAGTGAGGGTCCCGGGGAGCTGTTTTTT. Translated, it gives CASSEGPGELFF. This chain connects TRBV2 to TRBJ2-2; D is unclear. In germline, CDR1 is SNHLY, CDR2 FYNNEI. V lost 3 bases to trimming and J lost 6 bases, with 5 bases between them. The CDR3 covers 12 residues.